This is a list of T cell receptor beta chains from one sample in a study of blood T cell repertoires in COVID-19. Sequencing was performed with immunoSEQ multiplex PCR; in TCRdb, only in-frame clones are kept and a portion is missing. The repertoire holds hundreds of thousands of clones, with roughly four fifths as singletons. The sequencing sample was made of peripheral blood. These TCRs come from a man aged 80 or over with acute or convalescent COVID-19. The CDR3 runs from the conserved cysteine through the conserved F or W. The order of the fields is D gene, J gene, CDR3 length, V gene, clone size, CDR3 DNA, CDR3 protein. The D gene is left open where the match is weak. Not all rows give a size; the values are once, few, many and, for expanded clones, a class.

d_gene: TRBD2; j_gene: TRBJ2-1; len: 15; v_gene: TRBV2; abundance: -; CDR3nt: TGTGCCAGCAGTGCGAGACTAGCGGGGGGCAATGAGCAGTTCTTC; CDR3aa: CASSARLAGGNEQFF
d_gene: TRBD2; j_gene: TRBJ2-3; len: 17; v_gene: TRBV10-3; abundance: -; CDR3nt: TGTGCCATCAGTGCCCACCTAGCCGGGAGGGCCACAGATACGCAGTATTTT; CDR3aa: CAISAHLAGRATDTQYF
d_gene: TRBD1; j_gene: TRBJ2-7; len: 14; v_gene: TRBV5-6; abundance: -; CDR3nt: TGTGCCAGCAGCCCCGGGACAGGGACCTACGAGCAGTACTTC; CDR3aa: CASSPGTGTYEQYF
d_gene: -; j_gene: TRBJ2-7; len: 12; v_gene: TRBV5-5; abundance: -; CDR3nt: TGTGCCAGCAGCTTGATCAGGGGCGAGCAGTACTTC; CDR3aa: CASSLIRGEQYF
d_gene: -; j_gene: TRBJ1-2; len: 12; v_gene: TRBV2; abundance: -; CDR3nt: TGTGCCAGCAGAAGGGGGAACTATGGCTACACCTTC; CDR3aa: CASRRGNYGYTF
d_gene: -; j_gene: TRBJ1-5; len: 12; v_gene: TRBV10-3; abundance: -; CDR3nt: TGTGCCATCAGCCCTAACAATCAGCCCCAGCATTTT; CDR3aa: CAISPNNQPQHF
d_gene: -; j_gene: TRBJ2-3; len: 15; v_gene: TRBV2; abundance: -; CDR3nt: TGTGCCAGCAGTAATCAACTAGGCCGCACAGATACGCAGTATTTT; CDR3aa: CASSNQLGRTDTQYF
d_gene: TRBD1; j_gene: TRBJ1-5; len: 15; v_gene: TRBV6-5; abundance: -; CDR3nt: TGTGCCAGCAGTACAGACAGGGGGTGGAATCAGCCCCAGCATTTT; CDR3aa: CASSTDRGWNQPQHF
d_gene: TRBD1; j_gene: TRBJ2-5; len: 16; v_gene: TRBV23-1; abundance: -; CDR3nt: TGCGCCAGCACCCAGGGGACAGGGGACCTTCAAGAGACCCAGTACTTC; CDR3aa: CASTQGTGDLQETQYF
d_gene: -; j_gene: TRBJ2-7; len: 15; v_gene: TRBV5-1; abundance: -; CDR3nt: TGCGCCAGCAGCCAACGCGGCCGCGGCGGCGACGAGCAGTACTTC; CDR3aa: CASSQRGRGGDEQYF
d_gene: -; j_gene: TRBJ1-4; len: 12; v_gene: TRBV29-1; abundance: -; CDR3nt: TGCAGCGTTGTAGGGAGGGCAGAAAAACTGTTTTTT; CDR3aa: CSVVGRAEKLFF
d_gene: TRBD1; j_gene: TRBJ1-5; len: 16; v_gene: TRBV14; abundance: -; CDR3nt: TGTGCCAGCAGCCAAGGGGCCAGGGGGATGAGACAGCCCCAGCATTTT; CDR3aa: CASSQGARGMRQPQHF
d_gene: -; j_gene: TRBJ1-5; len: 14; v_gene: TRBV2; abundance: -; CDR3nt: TGTGCCAGCAGTGAAAATTCGTTAAATCAGCCCCAGCATTTT; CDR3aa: CASSENSLNQPQHF
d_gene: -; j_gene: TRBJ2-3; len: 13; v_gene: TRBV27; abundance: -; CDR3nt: TGTGCCAGCAGTTATCTGAGAACAGATACGCAGTATTTT; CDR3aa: CASSYLRTDTQYF
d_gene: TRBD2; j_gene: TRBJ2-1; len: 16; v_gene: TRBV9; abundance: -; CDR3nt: TGTGCCAGCAGCTTCAGTGGGACTAGCGGGAGTAATGAGCAGTTCTTC; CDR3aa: CASSFSGTSGSNEQFF
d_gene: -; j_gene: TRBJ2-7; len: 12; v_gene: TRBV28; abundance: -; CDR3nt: TGTGCCAGCAGCCAGGCCCTCGACGAGCAGTACTTC; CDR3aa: CASSQALDEQYF
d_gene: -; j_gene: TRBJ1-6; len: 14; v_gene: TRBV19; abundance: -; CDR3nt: TGTGCCAGTAGCTCCCAAGGGGCGAATTCACCCCTCCACTTT; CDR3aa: CASSSQGANSPLHF
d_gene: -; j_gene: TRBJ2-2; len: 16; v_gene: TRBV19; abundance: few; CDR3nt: TGTGCCAGTAGTATGGGCCTCGATAGATTTACCGGGGAGCTGTTTTTT; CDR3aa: CASSMGLDRFTGELFF
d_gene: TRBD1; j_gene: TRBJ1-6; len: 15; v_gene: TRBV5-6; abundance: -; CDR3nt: TGTGCCAGCAGCTTGGGGACAGGGTGGGTCGCACCCCTCCACTTT; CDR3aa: CASSLGTGWVAPLHF
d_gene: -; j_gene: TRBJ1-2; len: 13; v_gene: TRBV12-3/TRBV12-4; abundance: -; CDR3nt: TGTGCCAGCTCCCCGAGGCAGACCCGGGGCTACACCTTC; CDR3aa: CASSPRQTRGYTF
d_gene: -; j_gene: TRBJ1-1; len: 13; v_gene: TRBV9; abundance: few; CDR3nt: TGTGCCAGCAGCGTAGGGCCCAACACTGAAGCTTTCTTT; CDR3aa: CASSVGPNTEAFF
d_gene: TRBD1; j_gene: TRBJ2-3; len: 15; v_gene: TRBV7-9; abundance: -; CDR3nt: TGTGCCAGCAGCCTCTCAGGGGGCCTCACAGATACGCAGTATTTT; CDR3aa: CASSLSGGLTDTQYF
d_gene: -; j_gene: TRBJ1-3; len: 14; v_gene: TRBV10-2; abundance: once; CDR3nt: TGCGCCAGCAGCGCAGGGGACTCTGGAAACACCATATATTTT; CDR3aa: CASSAGDSGNTIYF
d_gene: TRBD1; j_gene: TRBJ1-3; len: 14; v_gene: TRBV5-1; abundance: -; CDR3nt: TGCGCCAGCAGTGTGGACAGGGGTGGAAACACCATATATTTT; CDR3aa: CASSVDRGGNTIYF
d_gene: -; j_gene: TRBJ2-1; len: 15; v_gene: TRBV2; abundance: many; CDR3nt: TGTGCCAGCAGTGACTTAGGACGGAGGATCAATGAGCAGTTCTTC; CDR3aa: CASSDLGRRINEQFF
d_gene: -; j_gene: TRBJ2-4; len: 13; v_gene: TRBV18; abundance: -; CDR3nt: TGTGCCAGCTCACCTGCTCGAGGGTGGATTCAGTACTTC; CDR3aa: CASSPARGWIQYF
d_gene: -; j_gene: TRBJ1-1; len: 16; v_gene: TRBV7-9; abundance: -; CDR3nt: TGTGCCAGCAGCTTAATTCCGGGGGAATGGGACACTGAAGCTTTCTTT; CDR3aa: CASSLIPGEWDTEAFF
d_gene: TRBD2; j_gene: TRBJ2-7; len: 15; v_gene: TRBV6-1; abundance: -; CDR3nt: TGTGCCAGCAGTCCCAGGACTAGCCCAGACTACGAGCAGTACTTC; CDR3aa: CASSPRTSPDYEQYF
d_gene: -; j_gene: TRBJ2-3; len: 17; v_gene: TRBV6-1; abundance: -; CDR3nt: TGTGCCAGCAGTGAAACCAGGGGCGGGGGCTTCACAGATACGCAGTATTTT; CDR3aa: CASSETRGGGFTDTQYF
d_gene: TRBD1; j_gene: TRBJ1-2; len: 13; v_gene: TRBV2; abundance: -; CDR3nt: TGTGCCAGCAGTGTGGGACAGTCTTATGGCTACACCTTC; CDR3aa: CASSVGQSYGYTF
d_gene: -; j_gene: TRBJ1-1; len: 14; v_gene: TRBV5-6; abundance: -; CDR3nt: TGTGCCAGCACCCTGGGGGAGGGGAACACTGAAGCTTTCTTT; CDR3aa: CASTLGEGNTEAFF
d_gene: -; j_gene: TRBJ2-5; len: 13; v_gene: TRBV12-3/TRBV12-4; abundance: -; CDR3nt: TGTGCCAGCAGTTCGCAGGGTAAAGAGACCCAGTACTTC; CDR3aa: CASSSQGKETQYF
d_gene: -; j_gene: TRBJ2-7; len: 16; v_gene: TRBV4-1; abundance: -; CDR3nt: TGCGCCAGCAGCCAAGGGCGGGCCTATAGCTCCTACGAGCAGTACTTC; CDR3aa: CASSQGRAYSSYEQYF
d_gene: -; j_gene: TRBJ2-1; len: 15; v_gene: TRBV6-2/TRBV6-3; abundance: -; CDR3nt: TGTGCCAGCAGTTCTGACCGGGACATTTACAATGAGCAGTTCTTC; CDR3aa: CASSSDRDIYNEQFF
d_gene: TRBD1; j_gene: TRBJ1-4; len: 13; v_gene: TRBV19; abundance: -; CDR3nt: TGTGCCAGTTCGGACAGGGGAGGTGAAAAACTGTTTTTT; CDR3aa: CASSDRGGEKLFF
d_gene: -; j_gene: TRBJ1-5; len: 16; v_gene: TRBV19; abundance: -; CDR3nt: TGTGCCAGTAGTACCTACAGCCCGGATAGCAATCAGCCCCAGCATTTT; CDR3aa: CASSTYSPDSNQPQHF
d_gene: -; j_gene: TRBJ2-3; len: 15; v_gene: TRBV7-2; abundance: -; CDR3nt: TGTGCCAGCAGCTTAGGCCAGACTAGCACAGATACGCAGTATTTT; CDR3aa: CASSLGQTSTDTQYF
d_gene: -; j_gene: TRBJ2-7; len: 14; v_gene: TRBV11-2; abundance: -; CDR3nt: TGTGCCAGCAGCTTATATCAATTCAGGGACGAGCAGTACTTC; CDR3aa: CASSLYQFRDEQYF
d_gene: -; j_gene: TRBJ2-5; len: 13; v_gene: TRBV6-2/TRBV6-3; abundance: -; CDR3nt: TGTGCCAGCAGTTTCAGGGTCCAAGAGACCCAGTACTTC; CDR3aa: CASSFRVQETQYF
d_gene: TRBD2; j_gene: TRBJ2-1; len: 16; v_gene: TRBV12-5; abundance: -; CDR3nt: TGTGCTAGTGGTTTGGTACTCTCCCAGCGGGGGGATGAGCAGTTCTTC; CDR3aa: CASGLVLSQRGDEQFF
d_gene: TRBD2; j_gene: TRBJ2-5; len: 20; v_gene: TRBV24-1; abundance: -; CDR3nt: TGTGCCACCAGTGATCACCCCCGCCCTACTAGCGGGAGGGCCAAAGAGACCCAGTACTTC; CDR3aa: CATSDHPRPTSGRAKETQYF
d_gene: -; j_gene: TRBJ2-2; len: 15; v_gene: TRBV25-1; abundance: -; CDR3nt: TGTGCCAGCAGTGAATCCTACGGGTCGAAAGGGGAGCTGTTTTTT; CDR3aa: CASSESYGSKGELFF
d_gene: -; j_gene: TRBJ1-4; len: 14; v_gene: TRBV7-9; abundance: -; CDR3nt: TGTGCCAGCAGCCCTGACACGAACTATGAAAAACTGTTTTTT; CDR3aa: CASSPDTNYEKLFF